One sample yielded the 30 T cell receptor beta chains listed below, sequenced in a study of T cells in Graves' hyperthyroidism and ophthalmopathy (dated by TCRdb to between 2017 and 2020). Library method: multiplex PCR. TCRdb lists the instrument as Illumina HiSeq 2000. Amplification of TCR beta CDR3 regions was carried out from RNA transcripts. For the first round of RT-PCR on the TCR CDR3, the HTBI primer set was used together with the Qiagen OneStep RT-PCR kit. TCRdb took the public reads, trimmed them with fastp at Q25, ran MiXCR for clone calling and kept in-frame beta chains. Rows with a matching CDR3 protein are joined into one entry that keeps the most common DNA and genes. The sample data list around 440,000 distinct CDR3 sequences, and 15% to 19% of these were observed just once. Clones ranked in the top ten supply over 12% of the sample. The sequenced material came from blood. All receptors come from a woman aged 18-30 years with Graves' hyperthyroidism.

This clonotype appeared many times. The J gene is TRBJ2-5, the V gene TRBV20-1; D remains ambiguous. The ends were cut back, 5 bases at V and 5 bases at J, with 12 bases in the middle. The CDR3 runs 12 residues. Germline CDR1 DFQATT, CDR2 SNEGSKA (reference sequence). CDR3 region: CSAPRVLETQYF. The CDR3 DNA reads TGCAGTGCTCCTAGGGTACTCGAGACCCAGTACTTC.

Only a few counts were recorded for this clonotype. The rearrangement uses TRBV20-1 and TRBJ2-7, with a possible D match to TRBD1 (6 bases). V gave up 6 bases and J gave up 0 bases, with 15 bases separating them. Germline CDR1 reads DFQATT; CDR2 reads SNEGSKA (reference sequence). This CDR3 comprises 14 residues. DNA of the CDR3: TGCAGTGCGTTAGGACAGCGCTCCTCCTACGAGCAGTACTTC. This gives the protein CSALGQRSSYEQYF.

The chain uses TRBV7-2 and TRBJ1-4; D is possibly TRBD1 (6 bases). The germline V gene encodes CDR1 SGHTA and CDR2 FQGNSA. The length of the CDR3 is 14 residues. Trimming cost V 4 bases and J 11 bases, with 17 bases left between them. For the CDR3, the DNA is TGTGCCAGCAGCTCTAGGGGGGCCTATGGGAAACTGTTTTTT. Translated: CASSSRGAYGKLFF.

In this sample, this clonotype turned up many times. The V and J genes are TRBV9 and TRBJ1-1; D is possibly TRBD1 (5 bases). V lost 0 bases, J lost 4 bases, and 10 bases lay in between. This CDR3 contains 14 residues. From germline, CDR1 is SGDLS and CDR2 YYNGEE. DNA of the CDR3: TGTGCCAGCAGCGTAGTTCCTGGGGGCACTGAAGCTTTCTTT. Translating gives CASSVVPGGTEAFF.

This clonotype appeared a few times. V is TRBV19 and J is TRBJ2-5; TRBD2 matches 15 bases. The CDR3 has 17 residues. Losses at the gene ends were 0 bases for V and 6 bases for J; bases not matched to a gene: 5. Germline CDR1 is LNHDA and CDR2 is SQIVND (reference sequence). CDR3 sequence (DNA): TGTGCCAGTAGTATAGAAGGAGGGACTAGCGGGAGGAAGACCCAGTACTTC. Amino acids: CASSIEGGTSGRKTQYF.

The rearrangement uses TRBV11-3 and TRBJ2-1; weak D call: TRBD2 (5 bases). This CDR3 contains 12 residues. Trimming took off 3 bases at V and 9 bases at J, with 9 bases between the two ends. Germline V lookup: CDR1 SGHNT, CDR2 YENEEA. The CDR3 loop is CASSFREGEQFF. The CDR3 region has the DNA TGTGCCAGCAGCTTCCGGGAAGGTGAGCAGTTCTTC.

Note on this clonotype: Without the conserved terminal phenylalanine or tryptophan, this CDR3 likely stems from a read error. The chain joins TRBV18 to TRBJ2-3, with D hard to call. Per the germline V gene, CDR1 is KGHSH and CDR2 is LQKENI. V was shortened by 1 base and J by 3 bases, with 2 bases between the two germline ends. CDR3 size: 12 residues. The CDR3 region has the DNA TGTGCCAGCTCACCACGGACAGATACGCAGTATTGT. It specifies CASSPRTDTQYC.

The J gene is TRBJ2-2, the V gene TRBV15; D is tentatively TRBD1 or TRBD2 (5 bases each). There are 14 residues in the CDR3. Trimming pared 3 bases from V and 7 bases from J, leaving 12 bases between. Germline-derived CDR1 and CDR2 are LNHNV and YYDKDF (reference sequence). CDR3: CATSRLRDRGELFF. DNA for the CDR3: TGTGCCACCAGCAGGCTTAGGGACCGCGGGGAGCTGTTTTTT. The whole variable domain, filled in from reference TRBV15 and TRBJ2-2, reads DAMVIQNPRYQVTQFGKPVTLSCSQTLNHNVMYWYQQKSSQAPKLLFHYYDKDFNNEADTPDNFQSRRPNTSFCFLDIRSPGLGDTAMYLCATSRLRDRGELFFGEGSRLTVL.

The chain recombines TRBV9 with TRBJ2-5, with a possible D match to TRBD2 (5 bases). The CDR3 sequence is 16 residues long. The ends were cut back, 0 bases at V and 6 bases at J, with 18 bases in the middle. The germline gives CDR1 SGDLS, CDR2 YYNGEE. Written as DNA, the CDR3 is TGTGCCAGCAGCGTAGTTGGGAGTTGGGGTGGGAAGACCCAGTACTTC. Encoded protein: CASSVVGSWGGKTQYF.

There are many counts of this clonotype. This sequence joins TRBV20-1 and TRBJ2-3; 7 nucleotides line up with TRBD2. Trimming at V came to 0 bases and at J to 11 bases, leaving 17 bases not matched to a gene. The CDR3 sequence is 16 residues long. Germline-derived CDR1 and CDR2 are DFQATT and SNEGSKA (reference sequence). The CDR3 nucleotides read TGCAGTGCTAGAGAGGTCATGCGAGCCCCCGGCGGGGGGCAGTATTTT. Protein: CSAREVMRAPGGGQYF.

The table lists this clonotype with many counts. The chain links TRBV25-1 to TRBJ1-1, with 10 positions matching TRBD1. The V gene end was trimmed by 1 base and the J gene end by 4 bases; junction bases not matched to a gene: 3. Germline assignment: CDR1 MGHDK and CDR2 SYGVNS. The CDR3 loop spans 15 amino acids. The CDR3 sequence is CASSELGTGATEAFF. For the CDR3, the DNA is TGTGCCAGCAGTGAATTGGGGACAGGGGCCACTGAAGCTTTCTTT.

This clonotype showed up just a few times. CDR3 bases: TGTGCCAGTGGGGTGACTGGAAACACCATATATTTT. Amino acids: CASGVTGNTIYF. The chain uses TRBV28 and TRBJ1-3; D is undetermined. Germline V gene data show CDR1 as MDHEN and CDR2 as SYDVKM. This CDR3 has 12 amino acids. Trimming removed 9 bases from V and 2 bases from J, with 8 bases in between. Supplemented by reference TRBV28 and TRBJ1-3, the full variable domain reads DVKVTQSSRYLVKRTGEKVFLECVQDMDHENMFWYRQDPGLGLRLIYFSYDVKMKEKGDIPEGYSVSREKKERFSLILESASTNQTSMYLCASGVTGNTIYFGEGSWLTVV.

This clonotype was found many times. This sequence joins TRBV11-2 and TRBJ1-1; D is uncertain. This CDR3 spans 15 amino acids. Germline V gene data show CDR1 as SGHAT and CDR2 as FQNNGV. V lost 0 bases and J 4 bases, leaving 12 bases between the germline ends. CDR3 DNA sequence: TGTGCCAGCAGCTTAGACCGGTCCCCAGGCACTGAAGCTTTCTTT. The encoded protein is CASSLDRSPGTEAFF. Complete variable domain (other parts from reference TRBV11-2 and TRBJ1-1): EAGVAQSPRYKIIEKRQSVAFWCNPISGHATLYWYQQILGQGPKLLIQFQNNGVVDDSQLPKDRFSAERLKGVDSTLKIQPAKLEDSAVYLCASSLDRSPGTEAFFGQGTRLTVV.

This clonotype was detected a few times. This chain uses TRBV19 with TRBJ1-5, with 10 bases identical to TRBD1. V trimming: 6 bases; J trimming: 6 bases; junction bases outside the gene matches: 14. Germline V gene lookup returns CDR1 LNHDA and CDR2 SQIVND (reference sequence). The CDR3 consists of 17 residues. CDR3 region: CASSSHDRGLVAQPQHF. The CDR3 bases are TGTGCCAGTAGCAGTCACGACAGGGGGCTGGTGGCTCAGCCCCAGCATTTT.

This clonotype was seen at least ten times. The chain recombines TRBV6-6 with TRBJ1-2; no reliable D call. V lost 0 bases to trimming and J lost 2 bases, with 10 bases between them. The CDR3 contains 15 residues. Germline CDR1 is MNHNY and CDR2 is SVGAGI (reference sequence). As DNA, the CDR3 is TGTGCCAGCAGTTACTCGAGTATTGGCAACTATGGCTACACCTTC. Amino acid sequence: CASSYSSIGNYGYTF.

In its sample, this clonotype was seen a few times. The V call is TRBV6-1, the J call TRBJ2-7, with TRBD1 identical over 7 bases. Germline assignment: CDR1 MNHNS and CDR2 SASEGT. V lost 6 bases, J lost 5 bases, and 13 bases stayed unmatched. The CDR3 loop spans 15 amino acids. CDR3 region: CASSHRQGVRNEQYF. In DNA, the CDR3 is TGTGCCAGCAGCCACCGACAGGGTGTTCGAAACGAGCAGTACTTC.

This chain links TRBV5-5 with TRBJ1-2, with D uncertain. The CDR3 sequence is 13 residues long. Germline V CDR1 and CDR2: SGHKS, YYEKEE (reference sequence). The V and J ends lost 0 bases and 4 bases respectively, with 7 bases between them. The CDR3 nucleotides are TGTGCCAGCAGCTTGGCCTTAAGCTATGGCTACACCTTC. This translates into CASSLALSYGYTF.

This clonotype was counted ten times or more. The J gene is TRBJ1-5, the V gene TRBV20-1; D may be TRBD1 (6 bases). V gave up 5 bases and J gave up 3 bases, with 8 bases separating them. This CDR3 contains 12 residues. Germline values: CDR1 DFQATT, CDR2 SNEGSKA (reference sequence). The CDR3 DNA reads TGCAGTGCTTCAGGGGCCAATCAGCCCCAGCATTTT. It yields the protein CSASGANQPQHF.

This clonotype was found many times. The chain uses TRBV12-3 or TRBV12-4 and TRBJ1-2; D uncertain. The CDR3 sequence is 10 residues long. V lost 6 bases and J lost 8, with 7 bases in between. As DNA, the CDR3 is TGTGCCAGCAGACGAGGGGGCTACACCTTC. It is translated as CASRRGGYTF.

This clonotype was observed at least ten times. The V gene is TRBV12-3 or TRBV12-4, the J gene TRBJ2-3; TRBD1 matches 8 bases. V lost 5 bases, J lost 5 bases, and 6 bases stayed unmatched. CDR3 length equals 14 residues. CDR3 nucleotides: TGTGCCAGCAGTCCCTCGGACAGGGTAGATACGCAGTATTTT. Amino acids: CASSPSDRVDTQYF.

Many counts were recorded for this clonotype. The V gene is TRBV20-1, the J gene TRBJ2-3, with a tentative D call TRBD1 (6 bases). The length of the CDR3 is 14 residues. Germline assignment: CDR1 DFQATT and CDR2 SNEGSKA (reference sequence). V lost 3 bases and J 5 bases, leaving 15 bases between the germline ends. DNA of the CDR3: TGCAGTGCTAGGTCCCAGGGGATCCTAGATACGCAGTATTTT. Residues: CSARSQGILDTQYF.

This clonotype appeared many times. In DNA form, the CDR3 reads TGTGCCAGCAGTCAATCTAGCGGCTCTGCGGGTAGCACAGATACGCAGTATTTT. Protein sequence: CASSQSSGSAGSTDTQYF. The chain links TRBV12-3 or TRBV12-4 to TRBJ2-3; 7 bases line up with TRBD2. V lost 5 bases to trimming and J lost 0 bases; unmatched junction nucleotides: 14. This CDR3 is built from 18 residues.

V usage is TRBV7-6 and J usage is TRBJ2-3, with TRBD1 matching over 9 bases. The ends lost 4 bases at V and 6 bases at J; junction bases unmatched: 14. CDR1 and CDR2 (germline): SGHVS, FNYEAQ. This CDR3 comprises 17 residues. This CDR3 reads CASSWGGGTGISDTQYF. The DNA of the CDR3 is TGTGCCAGCAGCTGGGGGGGGGGGACAGGGATCTCGGATACGCAGTATTTT.

This clonotype was recorded many times. The V call is TRBV28, the J call TRBJ1-2; no clear D gene. CDR1 is MDHEN and CDR2 is SYDVKM in the germline V gene. The CDR3 sequence is 16 residues long. The V and J ends lost 4 bases and 0 bases respectively, with 15 bases between them. For the CDR3, the DNA is TGTGCCAGCAGTTCAACCCAGAGGCCAGCTAACTATGGCTACACCTTC. Protein: CASSSTQRPANYGYTF.

This clonotype was counted ten times or more. The chain joins TRBV29-1 to TRBJ2-1; TRBD2 agrees at 7 bases. The CDR3 has 14 residues. The germline CDR1 and CDR2 sequences are SQVTM and ANQGSEA. Trimming removed 0 bases from V and 7 bases from J; junction bases left unmatched: 6. The CDR3: CSVEETAGENEQFF. The CDR3, as DNA: TGCAGCGTTGAAGAGACCGCGGGGGAGAATGAGCAGTTCTTC.

V is TRBV12-3 or TRBV12-4 and J is TRBJ1-1; TRBD1 matches 8 bases. The CDR3 sequence is 15 residues long. With 5 bases clipped from V and 3 bases from J, the junction kept 8 bases outside the gene matches. The CDR3 spells CASSIRTGRDTEAFF. As DNA, the CDR3 is TGTGCCAGCAGTATCAGGACAGGGCGGGACACTGAAGCTTTCTTT.

This clonotype showed up just a few times. The J gene is TRBJ2-3, the V gene TRBV7-2; 7 nucleotides align to TRBD1. With 4 bases clipped from V and 4 bases from J, the junction kept 5 bases outside the gene matches. Looked up from germline, CDR1 is SGHTA and CDR2 is FQGNSA. The CDR3 is 14 amino acids. CDR3 bases: TGTGCCAGCAGCTCAAACAGGGGTCCAGATACGCAGTATTTT. Its translation: CASSSNRGPDTQYF.

This clonotype was recorded at least ten times. The CDR3 protein is CASSLPQGERNSPLHF. The CDR3 DNA sequence: TGTGCCAGCAGTTTACCCCAGGGTGAGAGAAATTCACCCCTCCACTTT. The V and J genes are TRBV28 and TRBJ1-6; D is perhaps TRBD1 (5 bases). Germline loops: CDR1 MDHEN, CDR2 SYDVKM. The CDR3 is made up of 16 amino acids. Trimming pared 2 bases from V and 7 bases from J, leaving 15 bases between.

The table lists this clonotype with many counts. V and J are TRBV3-1 and TRBJ1-6; D is possibly TRBD1 (6 bases). Trimming cost V 1 base and J 7 bases, with 11 bases left between them. CDR3 length: 15 residues. From germline, CDR1 is LGHDT and CDR2 YNNKEL (reference sequence). CDR3 nucleotide sequence: TGTGCCAGCAGCCAAGTACAGGGCTGGAATTCACCCCTCCACTTT. Its translation is CASSQVQGWNSPLHF.

The gene calls are TRBV9 and TRBJ2-1; 9 bases are shared with TRBD1. The CDR3 contains 15 residues. Germline values: CDR1 SGDLS, CDR2 YYNGEE. The V gene end was trimmed by 1 base and the J gene end by 6 bases; junction bases not matched to a gene: 5. The DNA for the CDR3 is TGTGCCAGCAGCGTAACAGGGGGCGCCGTCAATGAGCAGTTCTTC. This translates into CASSVTGGAVNEQFF.